This T cell receptor (beta chain) was identified during a study of graft-versus-host responses after intestinal transplantation. Study-wide background: Multivisceral, liver-intestinal, or isolated intestinal transplants were given to recipients. All of the recipients had induction that used anti-thymocyte globulin, then tacrolimus and steroids for 2 to 3 years.

The V and J ends lost 5 bases and 4 bases, in that order; junction bases with no gene match: 13. CDR1 and CDR2 from the germline V gene are LNHDA and SQIVND (reference sequence). CDR3 length equals 16 residues. A remark on this clone: The target antigen is unknown.

Here immunoSEQ multiplex PCR was the method, and the copy in TCRdb shows in-frame clones only, minus some. The sample comprises about 88,000 clones, more than 90% of which are singletons, and 0.3% rests with the top ten. General study findings and limits: Researchers found GvH clones in recipient marrow, and some showed up first in ileum or blood.

The V call is TRBV19, the J call TRBJ2-7, with 8 nucleotides matching TRBD1. This TCR derives from a human donor who received an intestinal transplant. Sample: unstimulated CD4+ T cells sorted from spleen or lymph node cells, taken before intestinal transplant. The CDR3 here is CASSQQGGYGSYEQYF. The CDR3 DNA reads TGTGCCAGTAGTCAACAGGGGGGATACGGGTCATACGAGCAGTACTTC.